The source of this T cell receptor (beta chain) is a study of T cell repertoires in cytomegalovirus infection. This CDR3 spans 13 amino acids. Germline lookup yields CDR1 MNHEY and CDR2 SVGAGI. Deletions cut 8 bases from V and 4 bases from J, with 14 bases between. In TCRdb, the reads were re-called with MiXCR into one record per CDR3 protein. Of approximately 770,000 distinct CDR3 sequences listed, about 27% are singletons. Points on this clonotype: The antigen remains unidentified.

The TCR comes from a human donor in good health (CMV status not recorded). Some clones in this sample may be carry-over from other donors' samples. The sample in question was cultured CD8+ T cells from PBMCs, obtained from culture after CMV antigen stimulation. The chain uses TRBV6-5 and TRBJ1-1, with D possibly being TRBD1 (5 bases). The chain's CDR3 is CASAWGFGTEAFF. CDR3 bases: TGTGCCAGCGCCTGGGGGTTTGGCACTGAAGCTTTCTTT.